The entry below describes one T cell receptor (beta chain). The antigen remains undetermined. The V and J ends lost 5 bases and 8 bases, in that order; junction bases with no gene match: 8. CDR1 SGHTA and CDR2 FQGNSA come from the germline V gene. CDR3 size: 14 residues. Only in-frame clones appear in the TCRdb table, and some are missing; sequencing was by immunoSEQ multiplex PCR. The sample carries 32,000 or so clones, 90% to 95% recorded once. Donors were patients with active juvenile idiopathic arthritis. The data stem from a study of circulating and synovial CD4+ cells in juvenile arthritis. Findings of the study overall: Some such blood samples were as oligoclonal as synovium. These blood cells shared more CDR3 sequences with synovium than bulk blood. T cell genome counts differed by at least an order of magnitude between CPL and CD4 samples.

Sequences were obtained from CD4+ T cells from blood. The clonotype comes from a human donor with juvenile idiopathic arthritis. The rearrangement links TRBV7-2 to TRBJ2-7; 11 nucleotides align to TRBD1. Written as DNA, the CDR3 is TGTGCCAGCAGCCCTGGGACAGGGGGTTATAAGCAGTACTTC. It is translated as CASSPGTGGYKQYF.